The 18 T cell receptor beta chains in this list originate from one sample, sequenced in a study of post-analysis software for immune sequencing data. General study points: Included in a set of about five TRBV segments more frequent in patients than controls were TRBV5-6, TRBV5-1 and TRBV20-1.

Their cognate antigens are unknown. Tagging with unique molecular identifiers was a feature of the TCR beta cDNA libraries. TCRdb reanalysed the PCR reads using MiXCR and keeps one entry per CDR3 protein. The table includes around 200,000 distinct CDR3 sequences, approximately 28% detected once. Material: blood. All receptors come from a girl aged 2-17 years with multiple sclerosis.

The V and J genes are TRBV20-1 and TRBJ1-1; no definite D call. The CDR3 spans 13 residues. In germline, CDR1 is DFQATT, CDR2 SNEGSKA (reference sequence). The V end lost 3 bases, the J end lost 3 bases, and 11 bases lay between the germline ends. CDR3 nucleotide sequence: TGCAGTGCTAGCCCGGATGGGGACACTGAAGCTTTCTTT. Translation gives CSASPDGDTEAFF.

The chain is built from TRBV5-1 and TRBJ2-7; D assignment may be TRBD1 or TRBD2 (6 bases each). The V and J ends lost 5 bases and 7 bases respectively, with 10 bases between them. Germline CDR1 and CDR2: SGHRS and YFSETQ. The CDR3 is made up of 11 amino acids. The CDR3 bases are TGCGCCAGCAGTGGGGGGCCAGAGCAGTACTTC. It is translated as CASSGGPEQYF.

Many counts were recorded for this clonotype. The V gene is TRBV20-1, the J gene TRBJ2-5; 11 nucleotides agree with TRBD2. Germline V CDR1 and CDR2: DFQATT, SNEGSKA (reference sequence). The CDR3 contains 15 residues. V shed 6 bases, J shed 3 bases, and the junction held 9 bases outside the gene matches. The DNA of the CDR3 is TGCAGTGCCTTTAGCGGGGGGGCGGGGGAAGAGACCCAGTACTTC. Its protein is CSAFSGGAGEETQYF.

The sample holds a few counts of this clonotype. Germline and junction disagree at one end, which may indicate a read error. The CDR3 region has the DNA TGTACCAGCAGCCGATTGGACAGGACCAAGTCCTACGAGCAGTACTTC. It specifies CTSSRLDRTKSYEQYF. The genes are TRBV11-2 and TRBJ2-7, with TRBD1 matching 7 bases. The CDR3 has 16 residues. CDR1 SGHAT and CDR2 FQNNGV come from the germline V gene.

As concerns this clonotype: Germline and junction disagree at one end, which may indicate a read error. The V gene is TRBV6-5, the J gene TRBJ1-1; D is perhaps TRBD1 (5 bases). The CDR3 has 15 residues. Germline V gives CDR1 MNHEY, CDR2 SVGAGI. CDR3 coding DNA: TGTGCCAACAGTGATATCGGGACGGGACCCAAGGAAGCTTTCTTT. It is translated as CANSDIGTGPKEAFF.

DNA of the CDR3: TGTGCCAGCAGCCAGGACCGGGGCCGTAGCAATCAGCCCCAGCATTTT. Translated, it gives CASSQDRGRSNQPQHF. This chain uses TRBV4-2 with TRBJ1-5, with a weak D call TRBD1 (5 bases). V shed 3 bases and J shed 0 bases, with 12 bases lying between them. Germline CDR1 and CDR2: LGHNA and YNFKEQ. The CDR3 length is 16 residues.

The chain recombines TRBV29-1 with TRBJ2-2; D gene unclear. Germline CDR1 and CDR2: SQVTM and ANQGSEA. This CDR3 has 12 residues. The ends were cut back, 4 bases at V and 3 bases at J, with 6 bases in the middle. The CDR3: CSVGTYTGELFF. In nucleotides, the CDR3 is TGCAGCGTTGGGACCTACACCGGGGAGCTGTTTTTT.

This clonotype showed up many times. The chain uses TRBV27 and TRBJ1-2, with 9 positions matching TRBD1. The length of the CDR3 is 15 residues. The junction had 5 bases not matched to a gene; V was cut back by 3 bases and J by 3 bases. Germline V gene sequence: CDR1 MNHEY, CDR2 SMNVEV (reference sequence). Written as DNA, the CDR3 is TGTGCCAGCAGTTTGGAGGGACAGGGCTACTATGGCTACACCTTC. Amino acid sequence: CASSLEGQGYYGYTF.

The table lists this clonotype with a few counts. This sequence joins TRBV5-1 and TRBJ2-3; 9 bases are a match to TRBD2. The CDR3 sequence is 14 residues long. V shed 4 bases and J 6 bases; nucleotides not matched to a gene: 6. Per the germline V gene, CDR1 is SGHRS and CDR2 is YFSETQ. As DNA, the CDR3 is TGCGCCAGCAGCCCGGGACTAGCCAGGGATACGCAGTATTTT. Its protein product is CASSPGLARDTQYF.

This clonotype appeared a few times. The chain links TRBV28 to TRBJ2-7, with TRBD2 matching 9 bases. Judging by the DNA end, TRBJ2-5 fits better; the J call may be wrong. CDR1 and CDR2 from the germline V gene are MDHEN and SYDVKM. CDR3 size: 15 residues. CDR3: CASSSPGLALETQYF. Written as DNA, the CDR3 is TGTGCCAGCAGTTCTCCGGGACTAGCCCTAGAGACCCAGTACTTC.

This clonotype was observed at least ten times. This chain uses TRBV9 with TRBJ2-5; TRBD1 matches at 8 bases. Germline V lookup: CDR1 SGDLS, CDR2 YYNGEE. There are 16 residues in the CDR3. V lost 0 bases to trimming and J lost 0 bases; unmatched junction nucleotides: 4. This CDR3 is CASSVAGTGHQETQYF. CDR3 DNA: TGTGCCAGCAGCGTAGCTGGGACAGGACACCAAGAGACCCAGTACTTC.

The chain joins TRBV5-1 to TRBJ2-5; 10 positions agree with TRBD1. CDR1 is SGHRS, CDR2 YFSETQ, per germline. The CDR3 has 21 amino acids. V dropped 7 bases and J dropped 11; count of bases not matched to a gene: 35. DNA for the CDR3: TGCGCCAGCGGGATTTCGGGTCGACCATTTCGCCGGGACAGGGGTGGCAATGAGCAGTACTTC. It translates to CASGISGRPFRRDRGGNEQYF. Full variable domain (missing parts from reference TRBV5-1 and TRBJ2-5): KAGVTQTPRYLIKTRGQQVTLSCSPISGHRSVSWYQQTPGQGLQFLFEYFSETQRNKGNFPGRFSGRQFSNSRSEMNVSTLELGDSALYLCASGISGRPFRRDRGGNEQYFGPGTRLLVL.

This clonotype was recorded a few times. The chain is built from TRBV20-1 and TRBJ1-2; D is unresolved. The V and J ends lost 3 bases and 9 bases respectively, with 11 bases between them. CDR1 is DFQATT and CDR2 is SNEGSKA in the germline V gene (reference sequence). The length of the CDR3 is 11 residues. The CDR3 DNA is TGCAGTGCTAGGGCGGCAGCCAGCTACACCTTC. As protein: CSARAAASYTF.

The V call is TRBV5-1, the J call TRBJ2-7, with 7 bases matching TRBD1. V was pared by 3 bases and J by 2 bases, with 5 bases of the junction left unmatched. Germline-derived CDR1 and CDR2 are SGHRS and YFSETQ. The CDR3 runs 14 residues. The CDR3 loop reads CASSSRDSTYEQYF. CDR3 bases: TGCGCCAGCAGCTCCCGGGACAGCACCTACGAGCAGTACTTC.

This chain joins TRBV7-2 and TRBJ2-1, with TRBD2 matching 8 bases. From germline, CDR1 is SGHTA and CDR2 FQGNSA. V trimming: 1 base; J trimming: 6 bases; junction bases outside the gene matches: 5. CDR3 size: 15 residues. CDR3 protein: CASSLGPAGANEQFF. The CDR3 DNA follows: TGTGCCAGCAGCTTAGGACCAGCGGGAGCCAATGAGCAGTTCTTC.

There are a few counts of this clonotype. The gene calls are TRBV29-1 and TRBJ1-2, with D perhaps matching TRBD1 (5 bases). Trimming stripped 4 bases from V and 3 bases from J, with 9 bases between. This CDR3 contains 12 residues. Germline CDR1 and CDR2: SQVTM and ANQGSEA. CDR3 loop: CSVVSGYYGYTF. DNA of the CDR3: TGCAGCGTTGTTTCAGGGTACTATGGCTACACCTTC.

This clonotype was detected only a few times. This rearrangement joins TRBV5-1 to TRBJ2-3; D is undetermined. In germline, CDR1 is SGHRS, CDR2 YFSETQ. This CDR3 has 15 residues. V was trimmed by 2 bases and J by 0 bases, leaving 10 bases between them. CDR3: CASSFNTASTDTQYF. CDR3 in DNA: TGCGCCAGCAGCTTCAACACAGCTAGCACAGATACGCAGTATTTT.

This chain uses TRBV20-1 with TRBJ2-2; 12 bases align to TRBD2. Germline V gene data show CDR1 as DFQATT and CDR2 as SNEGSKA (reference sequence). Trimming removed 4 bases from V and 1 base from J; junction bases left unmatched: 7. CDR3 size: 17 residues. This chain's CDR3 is CSAKRLAGARNTGELFF. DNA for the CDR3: TGCAGTGCTAAAAGACTAGCGGGAGCGCGGAACACCGGGGAGCTGTTTTTT.